The 18 T cell receptor beta chains listed next were all sequenced from one sample in a study of vaccination and CD4 T cells after COVID-19. Scientists ran DNA taken from cultured CD4+ T cells through the Oncomine TCR Beta short-read assay for sequencing. TCRdb reprocessed the PCR reads via MiXCR and lists one record per CDR3 protein. Found here are about 15,000 distinct CDR3 sequences, 45% of them singletons; the top ten hold roughly 20%. These receptors have no identified antigens. Treatment meaning: roughly 11-day PBMC culture with coronavirus spike peptide pools or control peptides (ViraFEST assay). The sample here was CD4+ T cells from blood, cultured in vitro, taken before SARS-CoV-2 vaccination. The source of these receptors is a human donor who received a COVID-19 vaccine.

The chain is built from TRBV6-1 and TRBJ1-5; tentative D call: TRBD1 (6 bases). The CDR3 is 13 residues long. Trimming shortened V by 10 bases and J by 3 bases, and 13 bases separated the two germline ends. The germline V gene has CDR1 MNHNS and CDR2 SASEGT. The CDR3 loop is CAIRQVPNQPQHF. CDR3 DNA sequence: TGTGCCATACGACAGGTTCCCAATCAGCCCCAGCATTTT.

This clonotype was observed a single time. The CDR3: CASSQGRLAYTF. CDR3 nucleotide sequence: TGTGCCAGTAGTCAGGGGCGCTTGGCCTACACCTTC. V usage is TRBV19 and J usage is TRBJ1-2; perhaps TRBD1 as D (6 bases). The CDR3 extends over 12 amino acids. Germline CDR1 LNHDA, CDR2 SQIVND (reference sequence). V was cut by 5 bases and J by 10 bases, with 14 bases left in between.

The CDR3 nucleotides read TGTGCCAGCAGCTTAGATCACCAGACCCAGTACTTC. This codes for CASSLDHQTQYF. V gene TRBV11-2 combines with J gene TRBJ2-5; unclear D gene. CDR1 is SGHAT, CDR2 FQNNGV, per germline. The CDR3 covers 12 residues. V lost 0 bases and J lost 6, with 5 bases in between.

The J gene is TRBJ2-7, the V gene TRBV6-2 or TRBV6-3, with 9 bases lining up with TRBD1. This CDR3 contains 15 residues. V gave up 8 bases and J gave up 2 bases; unmatched junction bases: 10. Germline values: CDR1 MNHEY, CDR2 SVGEGT. Here the CDR3 DNA reads TGTGCCAGCCGTACACCCGGACAGGGGACCTACGAGCAGTACTTC. Protein: CASRTPGQGTYEQYF.

The V call is TRBV19, the J call TRBJ2-3, with D hard to call. This CDR3 spans 14 amino acids. With 2 bases removed from V and 2 bases from J, the gap between germline ends came to 8 bases. The germline gives CDR1 LNHDA, CDR2 SQIVND (reference sequence). CDR3 in DNA: TGTGCCAGTAGTATAAGCGAAACCACAGATACGCAGTATTTT. This encodes CASSISETTDTQYF.

This clonotype has only a few counts. V and J are TRBV20-1 and TRBJ1-6; TRBD1 matches 10 bases. J lost 10 bases, V lost 6 bases, and 15 bases had no gene match. Germline CDR1 is DFQATT and CDR2 is SNEGSKA (reference sequence). CDR3 size: 16 residues. The CDR3 spells CSARLATGTGESPLHF. The CDR3 nucleotides read TGCAGTGCCCGGCTGGCAACCGGGACAGGGGAATCACCCCTCCACTTT.

There are a few counts of this clonotype. The rearrangement joins TRBV20-1 to TRBJ2-4, with D tentatively TRBD1 (5 bases). CDR1 DFQATT and CDR2 SNEGSKA come from the germline V gene (reference sequence). CDR3 length: 15 residues. V was clipped by 6 bases and J by 3 bases, with 18 bases between them. CDR3 sequence: CSATDPGQIKNIQYF. CDR3 coding DNA: TGCAGTGCCACAGACCCCGGACAAATCAAAAACATTCAGTACTTC.

CDR3 bases: TGTGCCTGGAGCGGGGGGACAGCTAAAGAGACCCAGTACTTC. Residues: CAWSGGTAKETQYF. The V call is TRBV30, the J call TRBJ2-5; the D call may be TRBD1 or TRBD2 (7 bases each). Trimming removed 3 bases from V and 3 bases from J, with 14 bases in between. The CDR3 runs to 14 residues. From germline, CDR1 is GTSNPN and CDR2 SVGIG (reference sequence).

The V and J genes are TRBV2 and TRBJ2-1, with TRBD1 matching over 10 bases. Germline V gives CDR1 SNHLY, CDR2 FYNNEI. The V and J ends lost 5 bases and 11 bases, in that order; junction bases with no gene match: 9. The CDR3 totals 14 residues. CDR3 protein: CASSLETGGAQQFF. CDR3 nucleotides: TGTGCCAGCAGTCTGGAGACAGGGGGCGCGCAGCAGTTCTTC.

V is TRBV4-2 and J is TRBJ1-1; possibly TRBD1 for D (5 bases). CDR3 size: 15 residues. In germline, CDR1 is LGHNA, CDR2 YNFKEQ. V was cut by 4 bases and J by 0 bases, with 12 bases left in between. CDR3 DNA: TGTGCCAGCAGCCGATCGACAGCCATGAACACTGAAGCTTTCTTT. Protein sequence: CASSRSTAMNTEAFF.

The V call is TRBV20-1, the J call TRBJ1-2, with D maybe TRBD1 (6 bases). The V gene lost 4 bases and the J gene lost 4 bases, with 13 bases spanning the gap. From germline, CDR1 is DFQATT and CDR2 SNEGSKA (reference sequence). The CDR3 runs 13 residues. The CDR3 DNA is TGCAGTGCTACGGTCGGGGGCAGCTATGGCTACACCTTC. It is translated as CSATVGGSYGYTF.

The chain links TRBV15 to TRBJ2-3, with TRBD2 matching 9 bases. J lost 4 bases, V lost 5 bases, and 7 bases had no gene match. The CDR3 runs 15 residues. In germline, CDR1 is LNHNV, CDR2 YYDKDF (reference sequence). CDR3 DNA: TGTGCCACCAGCGGAACTAGCGGGCGGGCAGATACGCAGTATTTT. Translated, it gives CATSGTSGRADTQYF.

The J gene is TRBJ2-4, the V gene TRBV20-1; D is unclear. CDR1 and CDR2 from the germline V gene are DFQATT and SNEGSKA (reference sequence). Trimming shortened V by 0 bases and J by 16 bases, and 13 bases separated the two germline ends. The CDR3 contains 11 residues. The CDR3 DNA is TGCAGTGCTAGAGATCAGGCTACCCGCTACTTC. Translated, it gives CSARDQATRYF.

The chain links TRBV18 to TRBJ2-5, with TRBD2 as a possible D gene (6 bases). V lost 6 bases and J lost 3, with 26 bases in between. The CDR3 has 18 amino acids. CDR1 and CDR2 (germline): KGHSH, LQKENI. This CDR3 is CASSPLGGGTSSEETQYF. Here the CDR3 DNA reads TGTGCCAGCTCCCCTCTGGGGGGAGGAACCTCGTCGGAAGAGACCCAGTACTTC. Variable domain in full (rest from reference TRBV18 and TRBJ2-5): NAGVMQNPRHLVRRRGQEARLRCSPMKGHSHVYWYRQLPEEGLKFMVYLQKENIIDESGMPKERFSAEFPKEGPSILRIQQVVRGDSAAYFCASSPLGGGTSSEETQYFGPGTRLLVL.

The chain carries TRBV10-3 and TRBJ2-5; the D is unclear. V was cut by 2 bases and J by 1 base, with 5 bases left in between. CDR1 is ENHRY and CDR2 is SYGVKD in the germline V gene. CDR3 size: 13 residues. For the CDR3, the DNA is TGTGCCATCAGTGAGAGGGTCCAAGAGACCCAGTACTTC. Amino acid sequence: CAISERVQETQYF.

This chain's CDR3 is CATSDQEGSGYGYTF. As DNA, the CDR3 is TGTGCCACCAGTGATCAGGAGGGATCGGGCTATGGCTACACCTTC. V and J are TRBV24-1 and TRBJ1-2, with D unresolved. V lost 3 bases and J lost 4, with 14 bases in between. Per germline, CDR1 KGHDR and CDR2 SFDVKD. This CDR3 region has 15 residues.

The chain has TRBV5-1 and TRBJ2-5, with TRBD2 matching 12 bases. V gave up 7 bases and J gave up 5 bases; unmatched junction bases: 6. The CDR3 runs to 14 residues. The germline V gene encodes CDR1 SGHRS and CDR2 YFSETQ. The CDR3 reads CASQTSGGQETQYF. Here the CDR3 DNA reads TGCGCCAGCCAGACTAGCGGGGGCCAGGAGACCCAGTACTTC.

The chain couples TRBV30 to TRBJ1-2; TRBD1 is a possible D gene (6 bases). Trimming pared 2 bases from V and 4 bases from J, leaving 17 bases between. CDR1 is GTSNPN, CDR2 SVGIG, per germline (reference sequence). The CDR3 spans 15 residues. The CDR3 region is CAWSRPLQGSYGYTF. The CDR3 DNA is TGTGCCTGGAGTCGCCCTCTACAGGGTTCCTATGGCTACACCTTC.